The 17 T cell receptor beta chains presented below share a single source sample, sequenced in a study of blood T cell repertoires in COVID-19. Profiled with immunoSEQ multiplex PCR; TCRdb holds only in-frame clones, not every one. Found here are about 300,000 clones, 88% of them singletons; the top ten hold 1.6%. The sample was peripheral blood. All receptors come from a woman under 40 with COVID-19, enrolled during active disease.

V and J are TRBV18 and TRBJ1-4, with D possibly TRBD1 on 5 matching bases. The germline V and J ends were trimmed by 6 bases and 2 bases, with 10 bases remaining between them. CDR1 and CDR2 (germline): KGHSH, LQKENI. The CDR3 is made up of 14 amino acids. The CDR3 reads CASSPTATNEKLFF. The CDR3, as DNA: TGTGCCAGCTCGCCGACAGCGACTAATGAAAAACTGTTTTTT.

This sequence joins TRBV19 and TRBJ2-3; 9 bases line up with TRBD1. Germline trimming cut 8 bases from V and 5 bases from J; bases unmatched to any gene: 5. In germline, CDR1 is LNHDA, CDR2 SQIVND (reference sequence). The CDR3 is 13 residues long. CDR3 loop: CASGDRARDTQYF. The CDR3 DNA is TGTGCCAGTGGGGACAGGGCAAGAGATACGCAGTATTTT.

V gene TRBV19 combines with J gene TRBJ2-1; possible D gene TRBD2, 5 bases. The CDR3 sequence is 14 residues long. Germline V gene sequence: CDR1 LNHDA, CDR2 SQIVND (reference sequence). Trimming stripped 7 bases from V and 0 bases from J, with 10 bases between. The CDR3 region has the DNA TGTGCCAGTACTCGTGACTACTCCTACAATGAGCAGTTCTTC. It translates to CASTRDYSYNEQFF.

The genes are TRBV6-6 and TRBJ2-7; 13 positions agree with TRBD2. The CDR3 extends over 15 amino acids. J gave up 4 bases and V 0 bases, and 0 bases lay outside the gene matches. Per germline, CDR1 MNHNY and CDR2 SVGAGI (reference sequence). CDR3 region: CASSYSTSGGYEQYF. In nucleotides, the CDR3 is TGTGCCAGCAGTTACTCGACTAGCGGGGGGTACGAGCAGTACTTC.

The V and J genes are TRBV4-1 and TRBJ1-3; TRBD1 matches 7 bases. The CDR3 sequence is 14 residues long. J was trimmed by 4 bases and V by 4 bases; bases with no gene match: 4. The germline CDR1 and CDR2 sequences are MGHRA and YSYEKL. CDR3 sequence (DNA): TGCGCCAGCAGCCTCCGGGACAGCGGAAACACCATATATTTT. Its translation is CASSLRDSGNTIYF.

The chain combines TRBV6-4 with TRBJ1-2, with 9 bases fitting TRBD1. The germline CDR1 and CDR2 sequences are MRHNA and SNTAGT. Losses at the gene ends were 5 bases for V and 7 bases for J; bases not matched to a gene: 11. This CDR3 is built from 15 residues. The CDR3 DNA follows: TGTGCCAGCAGTCCTTTAGGGACAGGGTCTCGTGGCTACACCTTC. Encoded protein: CASSPLGTGSRGYTF.

The genes are TRBV5-4 and TRBJ1-6, with a weak D call TRBD1 (5 bases). Germline CDR1 SGHNT, CDR2 YYREEE (reference sequence). The V gene lost 2 bases and the J gene lost 0 bases, with 9 bases spanning the gap. The CDR3 consists of 16 residues. For the CDR3, the DNA is TGTGCCAGCAGCTTTGGTGGGGCCTCCTATAATTCACCCCTCCACTTT. Amino acid sequence: CASSFGGASYNSPLHF.

The chain employs TRBV7-6 and TRBJ2-5, with TRBD2 matching over 9 bases. CDR3 length: 15 residues. V lost 2 bases, J lost 2 bases, and 3 bases stayed unmatched. Germline loops: CDR1 SGHVS, CDR2 FNYEAQ. The CDR3 nucleotides read TGTGCCAGCAGCTTAAGGCGGGGGGGGCAAGAGACCCAGTACTTC. Translating gives CASSLRRGGQETQYF. Full variable domain (remainder filled in from reference TRBV7-6 and TRBJ2-5): GAGVSQSPRYKVTKRGQDVALRCDPISGHVSLYWYRQALGQGPEFLTYFNYEAQQDKSGLPNDRFSAERPEGSISTLTIQRTEQRDSAMYRCASSLRRGGQETQYFGPGTRLLVL.

The chain uses TRBV28 and TRBJ1-1; a weak D match, TRBD1 (6 bases). The ends were cut back, 2 bases at V and 1 base at J, with 20 bases in the middle. Germline CDR1 MDHEN, CDR2 SYDVKM. The CDR3 totals 18 residues. The CDR3 region is CASSLGVQGNIGNTEAFF. CDR3 bases: TGTGCCAGCAGTTTAGGAGTACAGGGTAATATTGGGAACACTGAAGCTTTCTTT. Full variable domain (outside the CDR3, taken from reference TRBV28 and TRBJ1-1): DVKVTQSSRYLVKRTGEKVFLECVQDMDHENMFWYRQDPGLGLRLIYFSYDVKMKEKGDIPEGYSVSREKKERFSLILESASTNQTSMYLCASSLGVQGNIGNTEAFFGQGTRLTVV.

V is TRBV5-1 and J is TRBJ1-2, with 9 positions matching TRBD1. The CDR3 spans 15 residues. Per germline, CDR1 SGHRS and CDR2 YFSETQ. V was clipped by 4 bases and J by 7 bases; unmatched bases: 11. The CDR3 bases are TGCGCCAGCAGCAACGACGCGGGACAGGGCAGTGGCTACACCTTC. Protein: CASSNDAGQGSGYTF.

V gene TRBV13 combines with J gene TRBJ1-2; a weak D match, TRBD1 (6 bases). The CDR3 is 16 residues long. V was cut by 6 bases and J by 7 bases, with 24 bases left in between. CDR1 is PRHDT and CDR2 is FYEKMQ in the germline V gene (reference sequence). The CDR3 DNA follows: TGTGCCAGCAGTTTATCCGGGACAAGTTTAGGAGGTGGCTACACCTTC. Translation: CASSLSGTSLGGGYTF. Full variable domain (outside the CDR3, taken from reference TRBV13 and TRBJ1-2): AAGVIQSPRHLIKEKRETATLKCYPIPRHDTVYWYQQGPGQDPQFLISFYEKMQSDKGSIPDRFSAQQFSDYHSELNMSSLELGDSALYFCASSLSGTSLGGGYTFGSGTRLTVV.

V gene TRBV24-1 combines with J gene TRBJ2-1, with D possibly matching TRBD1 (6 bases). CDR3 length: 16 residues. The V end was cut by 4 bases, the J end by 0 bases, with 12 bases between. Looked up from germline, CDR1 is KGHDR and CDR2 is SFDVKD. This CDR3 is CATSEATGSSYNEQFF. The CDR3 region has the DNA TGTGCCACCAGTGAGGCCACAGGGAGCTCCTACAATGAGCAGTTCTTC.

The chain combines TRBV5-1 with TRBJ1-5, with unresolved D. Germline V gives CDR1 SGHRS, CDR2 YFSETQ. This CDR3 is 13 amino acids long. Trimming took off 2 bases at V and 7 bases at J, with 10 bases between the two ends. CDR3 DNA sequence: TGCGCCAGCAGCTTATCCCCCGGGCAGCCCCAGCATTTT. Its protein product is CASSLSPGQPQHF. The full variable domain, with the rest looked up from reference TRBV5-1 and TRBJ1-5, is KAGVTQTPRYLIKTRGQQVTLSCSPISGHRSVSWYQQTPGQGLQFLFEYFSETQRNKGNFPGRFSGRQFSNSRSEMNVSTLELGDSALYLCASSLSPGQPQHFGDGTRLSIL.

The chain employs TRBV5-6 and TRBJ2-1; the D gene is possibly TRBD1 (5 bases). Per germline, CDR1 SGHDT and CDR2 YYEEEE. The CDR3 has 12 residues. Trimming stripped 2 bases from V and 8 bases from J, with 8 bases between. The chain's CDR3 is CASSFQGDEQFF. The CDR3 DNA reads TGTGCCAGCAGCTTTCAAGGGGATGAGCAGTTCTTC.

V usage is TRBV2 and J usage is TRBJ2-5; maybe TRBD1 (6 bases). Deletions cut 4 bases from V and 2 bases from J, with 11 bases between. The CDR3 has 14 amino acids. The germline gives CDR1 SNHLY, CDR2 FYNNEI. In DNA, the CDR3 is TGTGCCAGCAGTGGGGGCACAGGGCAAGAGACCCAGTACTTC. This encodes CASSGGTGQETQYF.

V usage is TRBV28 and J usage is TRBJ1-6; 12 positions match TRBD1. The CDR3 sequence is 16 residues long. V was pared by 4 bases and J by 10 bases, with 8 bases of the junction left unmatched. Germline V gives CDR1 MDHEN, CDR2 SYDVKM. The CDR3 is CASSSGTGGNLSPLHF. Here the CDR3 DNA reads TGTGCCAGCAGTTCCGGGACAGGGGGCAATTTGTCACCCCTCCACTTT.

The chain joins TRBV12-3 or TRBV12-4 to TRBJ1-4; D is unclear. The CDR3 spans 13 residues. The V end was cut by 11 bases, the J end by 3 bases, with 13 bases between. DNA of the CDR3: TGTGCCTCTAGCTTGGGAGCTAATGAAAAACTGTTTTTT. Translating gives CASSLGANEKLFF.